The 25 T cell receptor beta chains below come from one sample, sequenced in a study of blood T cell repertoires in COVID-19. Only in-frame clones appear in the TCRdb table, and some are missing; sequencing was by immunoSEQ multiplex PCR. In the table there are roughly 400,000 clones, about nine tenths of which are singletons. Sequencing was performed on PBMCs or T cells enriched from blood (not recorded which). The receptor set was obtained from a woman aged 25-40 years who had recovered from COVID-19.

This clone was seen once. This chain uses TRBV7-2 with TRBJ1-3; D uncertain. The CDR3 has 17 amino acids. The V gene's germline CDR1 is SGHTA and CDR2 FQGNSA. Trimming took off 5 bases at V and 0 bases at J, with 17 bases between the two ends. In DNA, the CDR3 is TGTGCCAGCAGCAGAATACTCGGCGGGGTCTCTGGAAACACCATATATTTT. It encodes CASSRILGGVSGNTIYF.

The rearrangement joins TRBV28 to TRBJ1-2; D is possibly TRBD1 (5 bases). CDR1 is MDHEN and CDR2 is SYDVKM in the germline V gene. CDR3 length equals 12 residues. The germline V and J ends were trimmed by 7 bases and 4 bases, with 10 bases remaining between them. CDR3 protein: CASNSQGYGYTF. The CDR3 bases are TGTGCCAGCAATTCGCAGGGCTATGGCTACACCTTC.

Here the CDR3 reads CASSLGAGFNYGYTF. The CDR3 DNA reads as TGTGCCAGCAGCTTAGGGGCGGGATTCAACTATGGCTACACCTTC. The V call is TRBV7-2, the J call TRBJ1-2, with D unresolved. In germline, CDR1 is SGHTA, CDR2 FQGNSA. With 1 base removed from V and 2 bases from J, the gap between germline ends came to 11 bases. The CDR3 covers 15 residues.

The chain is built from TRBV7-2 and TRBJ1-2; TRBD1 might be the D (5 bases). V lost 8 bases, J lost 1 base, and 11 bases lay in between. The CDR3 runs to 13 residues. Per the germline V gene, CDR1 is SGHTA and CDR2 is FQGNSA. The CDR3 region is CASWTSLNYGYTF. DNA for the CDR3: TGTGCCAGCTGGACAAGCCTTAACTATGGCTACACCTTC. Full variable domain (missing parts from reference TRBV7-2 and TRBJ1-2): GAGVSQSPSNKVTEKGKDVELRCDPISGHTALYWYRQSLGQGLEFLIYFQGNSAPDKSGLPSDRFSAERTGGSVSTLTIQRTQQEDSAVYLCASWTSLNYGYTFGSGTRLTVV.

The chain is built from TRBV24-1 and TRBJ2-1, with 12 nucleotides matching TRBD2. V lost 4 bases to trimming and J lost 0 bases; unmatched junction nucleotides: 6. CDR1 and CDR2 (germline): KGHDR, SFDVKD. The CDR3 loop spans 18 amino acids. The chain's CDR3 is CATSEASGRDSSYNEQFF. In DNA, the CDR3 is TGTGCCACCAGTGAGGCTAGCGGGAGGGATAGCTCCTACAATGAGCAGTTCTTC.

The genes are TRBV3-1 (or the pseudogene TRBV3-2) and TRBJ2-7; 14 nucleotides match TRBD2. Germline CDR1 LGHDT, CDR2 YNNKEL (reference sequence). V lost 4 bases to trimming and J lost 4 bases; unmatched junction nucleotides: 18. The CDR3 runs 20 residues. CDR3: CASSRRRGIGTSGSVYEQYF. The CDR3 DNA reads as TGTGCCAGCAGCCGACGTAGGGGTATCGGGACTAGCGGGAGTGTGTACGAGCAGTACTTC.

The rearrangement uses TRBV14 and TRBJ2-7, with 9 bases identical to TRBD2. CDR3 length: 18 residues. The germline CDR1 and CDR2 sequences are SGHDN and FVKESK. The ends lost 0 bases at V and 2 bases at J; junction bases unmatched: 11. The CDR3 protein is CASSQEHPPGLAAYEQYF. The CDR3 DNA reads TGTGCCAGCAGCCAAGAACATCCTCCGGGACTAGCCGCCTACGAGCAGTACTTC.

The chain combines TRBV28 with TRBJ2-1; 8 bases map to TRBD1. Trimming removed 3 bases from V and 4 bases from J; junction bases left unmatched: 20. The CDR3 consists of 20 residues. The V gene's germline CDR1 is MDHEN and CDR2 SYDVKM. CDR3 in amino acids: CASSLSLGSSGTGLYNEQFF. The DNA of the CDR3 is TGTGCCAGCAGTTTGTCCCTCGGGTCCTCCGGGACAGGACTATACAATGAGCAGTTCTTC. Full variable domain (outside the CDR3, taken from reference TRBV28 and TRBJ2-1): DVKVTQSSRYLVKRTGEKVFLECVQDMDHENMFWYRQDPGLGLRLIYFSYDVKMKEKGDIPEGYSVSREKKERFSLILESASTNQTSMYLCASSLSLGSSGTGLYNEQFFGPGTRLTVL.

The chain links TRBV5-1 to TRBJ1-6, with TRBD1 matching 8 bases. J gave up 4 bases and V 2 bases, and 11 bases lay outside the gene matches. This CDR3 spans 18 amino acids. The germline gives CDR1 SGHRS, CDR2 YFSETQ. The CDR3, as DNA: TGCGCCAGCAGCTTCTGGAGACGGGACAGGTTTTATAATTCACCCCTCCACTTT. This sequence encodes CASSFWRRDRFYNSPLHF.

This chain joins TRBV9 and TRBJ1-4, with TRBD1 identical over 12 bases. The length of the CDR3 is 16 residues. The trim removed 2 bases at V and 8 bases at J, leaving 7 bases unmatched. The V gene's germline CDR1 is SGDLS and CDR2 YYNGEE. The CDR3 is CASSVLGTGGKEKLFF. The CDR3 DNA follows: TGTGCCAGCAGCGTCCTGGGGACAGGGGGCAAGGAAAAACTGTTTTTT.

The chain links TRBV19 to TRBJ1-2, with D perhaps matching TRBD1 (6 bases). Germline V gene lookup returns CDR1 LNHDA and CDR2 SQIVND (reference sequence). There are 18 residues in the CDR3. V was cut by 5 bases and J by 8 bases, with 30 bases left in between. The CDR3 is CASSGRARGGGGSWGYTF. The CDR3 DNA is TGTGCCAGTAGTGGAAGAGCGAGGGGGGGCGGCGGATCTTGGGGCTACACCTTC.

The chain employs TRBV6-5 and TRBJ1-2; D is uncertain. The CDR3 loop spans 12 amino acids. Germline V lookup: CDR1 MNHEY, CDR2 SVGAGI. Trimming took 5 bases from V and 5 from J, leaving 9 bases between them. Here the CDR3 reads CASSPGVYGYTF. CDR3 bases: TGTGCCAGCAGTCCTGGAGTATATGGCTACACCTTC.

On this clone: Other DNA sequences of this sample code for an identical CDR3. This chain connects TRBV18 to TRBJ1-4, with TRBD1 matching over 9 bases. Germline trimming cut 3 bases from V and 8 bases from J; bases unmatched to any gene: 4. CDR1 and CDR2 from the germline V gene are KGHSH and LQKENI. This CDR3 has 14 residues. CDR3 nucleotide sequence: TGTGCCAGCTCACCTCCCGGGACAGGGGAAAAACTGTTTTTT. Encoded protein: CASSPPGTGEKLFF.

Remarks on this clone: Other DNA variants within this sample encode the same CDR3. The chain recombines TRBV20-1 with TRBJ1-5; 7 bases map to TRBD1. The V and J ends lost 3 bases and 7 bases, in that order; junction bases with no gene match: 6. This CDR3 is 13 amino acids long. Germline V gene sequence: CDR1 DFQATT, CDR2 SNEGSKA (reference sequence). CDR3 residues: CSASRGGRQPQHF. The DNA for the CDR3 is TGCAGTGCTAGTAGAGGGGGCCGGCAGCCCCAGCATTTT.

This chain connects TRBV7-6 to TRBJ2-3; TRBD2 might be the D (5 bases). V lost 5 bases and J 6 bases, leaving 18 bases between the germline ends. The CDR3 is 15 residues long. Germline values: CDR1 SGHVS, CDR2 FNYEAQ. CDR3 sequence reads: CASSPLGATGDTQYF. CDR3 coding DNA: TGTGCCAGCAGCCCCCTCGGCGCCACGGGGGATACGCAGTATTTT.

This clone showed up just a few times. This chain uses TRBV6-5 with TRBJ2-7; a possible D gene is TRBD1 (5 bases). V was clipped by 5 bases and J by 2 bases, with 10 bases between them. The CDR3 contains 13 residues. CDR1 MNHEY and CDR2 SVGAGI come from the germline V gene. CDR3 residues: CASSPDSAYEQYF. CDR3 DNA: TGTGCCAGCAGTCCTGACAGTGCCTACGAGCAGTACTTC.

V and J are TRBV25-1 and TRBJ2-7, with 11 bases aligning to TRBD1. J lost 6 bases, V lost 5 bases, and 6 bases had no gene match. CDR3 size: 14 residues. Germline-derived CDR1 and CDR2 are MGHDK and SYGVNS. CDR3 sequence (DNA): TGTGCCAGCAGTACTCGGACAGGGGGCCTCGAGCAGTACTTC. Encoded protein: CASSTRTGGLEQYF.

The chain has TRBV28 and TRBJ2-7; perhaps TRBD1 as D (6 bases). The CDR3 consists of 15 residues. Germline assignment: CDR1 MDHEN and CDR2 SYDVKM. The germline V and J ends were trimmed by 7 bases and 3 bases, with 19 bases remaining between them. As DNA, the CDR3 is TGTGCCAGCATCCCCGGGACAACCGATTTCTACGAGCAGTACTTC. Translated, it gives CASIPGTTDFYEQYF.

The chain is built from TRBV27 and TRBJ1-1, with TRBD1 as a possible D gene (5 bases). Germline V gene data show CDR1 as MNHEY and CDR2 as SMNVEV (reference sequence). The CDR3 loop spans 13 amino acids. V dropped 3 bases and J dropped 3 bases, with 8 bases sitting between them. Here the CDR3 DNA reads TGTGCCAGCAGTTTCGGCAGGGACACTGAAGCTTTCTTT. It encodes CASSFGRDTEAFF.

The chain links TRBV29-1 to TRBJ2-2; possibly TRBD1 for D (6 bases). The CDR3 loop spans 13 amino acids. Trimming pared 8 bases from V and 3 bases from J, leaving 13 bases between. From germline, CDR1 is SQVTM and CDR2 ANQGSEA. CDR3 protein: CSTQGYDTGELFF. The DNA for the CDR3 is TGCAGCACACAGGGTTATGACACCGGGGAGCTGTTTTTT.

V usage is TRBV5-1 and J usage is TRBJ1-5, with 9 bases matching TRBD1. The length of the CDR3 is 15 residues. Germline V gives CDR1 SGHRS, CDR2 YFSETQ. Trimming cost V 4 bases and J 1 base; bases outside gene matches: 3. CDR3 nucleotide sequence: TGCGCCAGCAGCCCCGGGACAGGGAGCAATCAGCCCCAGCATTTT. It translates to CASSPGTGSNQPQHF.

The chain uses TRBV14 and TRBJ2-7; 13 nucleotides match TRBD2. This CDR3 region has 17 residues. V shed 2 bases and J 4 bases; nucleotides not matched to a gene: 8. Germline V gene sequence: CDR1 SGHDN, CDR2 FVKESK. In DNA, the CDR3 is TGTGCCAGCAGCCAAACATTCTGGACTAGCGGGAGTTACGAGCAGTACTTC. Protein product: CASSQTFWTSGSYEQYF.

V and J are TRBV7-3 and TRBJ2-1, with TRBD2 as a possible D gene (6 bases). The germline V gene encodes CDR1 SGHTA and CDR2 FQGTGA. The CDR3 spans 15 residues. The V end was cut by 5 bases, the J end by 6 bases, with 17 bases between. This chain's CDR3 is CASSPGRYPPNEQFF. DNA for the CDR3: TGTGCCAGCAGCCCAGGGAGGTACCCACCCAATGAGCAGTTCTTC. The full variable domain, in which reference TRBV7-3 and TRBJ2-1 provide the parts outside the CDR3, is GAGVSQTPSNKVTEKGKYVELRCDPISGHTALYWYRQSLGQGPEFLIYFQGTGAADDSGLPNDRFFAVRPEGSVSTLKIQRTERGDSAVYLCASSPGRYPPNEQFFGPGTRLTVL.

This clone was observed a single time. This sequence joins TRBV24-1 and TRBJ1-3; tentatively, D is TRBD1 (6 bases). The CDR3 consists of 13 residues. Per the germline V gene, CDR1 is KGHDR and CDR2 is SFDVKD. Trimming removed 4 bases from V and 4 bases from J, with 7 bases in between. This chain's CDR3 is CATSEDRGNTIYF. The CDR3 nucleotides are TGTGCCACCAGTGAAGACAGGGGAAACACCATATATTTT.

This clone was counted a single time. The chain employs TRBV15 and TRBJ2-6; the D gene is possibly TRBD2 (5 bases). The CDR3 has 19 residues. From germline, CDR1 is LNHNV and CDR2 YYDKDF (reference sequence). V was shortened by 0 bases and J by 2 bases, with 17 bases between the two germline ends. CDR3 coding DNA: TGTGCCACCAGCAGAGACCGACTACCCAGTATTACTGGGGCCAACGTCCTGACTTTC. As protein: CATSRDRLPSITGANVLTF.